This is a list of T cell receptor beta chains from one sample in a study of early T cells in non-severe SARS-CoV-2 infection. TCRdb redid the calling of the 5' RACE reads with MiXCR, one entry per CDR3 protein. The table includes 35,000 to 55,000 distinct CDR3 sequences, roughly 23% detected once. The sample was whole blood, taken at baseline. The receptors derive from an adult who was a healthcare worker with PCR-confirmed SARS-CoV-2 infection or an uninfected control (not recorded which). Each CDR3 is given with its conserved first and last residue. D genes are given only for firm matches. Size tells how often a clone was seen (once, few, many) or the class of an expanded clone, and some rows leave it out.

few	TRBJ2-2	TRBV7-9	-	CASIPSGELFF	TGTGCCAGCATCCCCAGCGGGGAGCTGTTTTTT
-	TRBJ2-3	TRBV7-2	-	CASSLVDRITDTQYF	TGTGCCAGCAGCTTAGTAGACCGTATCACAGATACGCAGTATTTT
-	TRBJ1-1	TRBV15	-	CATSRGQNTEAFF	TGTGCCACCAGCCGGGGACAGAACACTGAAGCTTTCTTT
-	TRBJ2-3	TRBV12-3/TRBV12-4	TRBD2	CASSPELRGADTQYF	TGTGCCAGCAGTCCGGAATTACGGGGGGCAGATACGCAGTATTTT
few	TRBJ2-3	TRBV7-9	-	CASSFRQQHTDTQYF	TGTGCCAGCAGCTTCCGACAGCAGCACACAGATACGCAGTATTTT
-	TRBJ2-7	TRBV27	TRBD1	CASSLSGTGSWEQYF	TGTGCCAGCAGTTTATCGGGGACAGGGTCCTGGGAGCAGTACTTC
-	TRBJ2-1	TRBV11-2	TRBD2	CASSTPAASGGRVEQFF	TGTGCCAGCAGCACACCGGCTGCTAGCGGGGGGCGGGTTGAGCAGTTCTTC
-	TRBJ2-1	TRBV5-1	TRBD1	CASSPGQGFYNEQFF	TGCGCCAGCAGCCCGGGACAGGGGTTCTACAATGAGCAGTTCTTC
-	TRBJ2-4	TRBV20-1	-	CSIDSALLGGGNIQYF	TGCAGTATAGACTCGGCCCTTCTAGGGGGAGGGAACATTCAGTACTTC
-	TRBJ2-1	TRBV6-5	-	CASNSLGAYNEQFF	TGTGCCAGCAATTCGTTGGGGGCGTACAATGAGCAGTTCTTC
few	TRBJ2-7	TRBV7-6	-	CASSLGVRADGEQYF	TGTGCCAGCAGCTTAGGGGTCAGGGCGGACGGCGAGCAGTACTTC
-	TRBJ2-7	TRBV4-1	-	CASSQVKRLYEQYF	TGCGCCAGCAGCCAAGTGAAGAGATTGTACGAGCAGTACTTC
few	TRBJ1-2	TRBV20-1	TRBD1	CSAREGQGRDGYTF	TGCAGTGCTAGAGAAGGACAGGGAAGGGATGGCTACACCTTC
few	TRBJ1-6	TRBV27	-	CASSMRPGLNSPLHF	TGTGCCAGCAGCATGCGTCCAGGGCTAAATTCACCCCTCCACTTT
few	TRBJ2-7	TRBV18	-	CASSPRLQQDSYEQYF	TGTGCCAGCTCACCTAGGCTGCAGCAGGACTCCTACGAGCAGTACTTC
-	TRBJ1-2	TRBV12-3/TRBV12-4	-	CASSPPQGFGYGYTF	TGTGCCAGCAGTCCGCCACAGGGTTTTGGGTATGGCTACACCTTC
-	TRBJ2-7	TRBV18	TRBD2	CASSPPTSGEQYF	TGTGCCAGCTCACCACCGACTAGCGGTGAGCAGTACTTC
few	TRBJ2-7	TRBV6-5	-	CASSYGGSGYEQYF	TGTGCCAGCAGTTACGGGGGGTCAGGCTACGAGCAGTACTTC
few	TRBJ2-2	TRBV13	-	CASIAGPGNTGELFF	TGTGCCAGCATAGCCGGTCCGGGAAACACCGGGGAGCTGTTTTTT
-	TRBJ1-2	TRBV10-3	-	CAISEAALGVSNYGYTF	TGTGCCATCAGTGAGGCAGCCCTGGGGGTTTCTAACTATGGCTACACCTTC
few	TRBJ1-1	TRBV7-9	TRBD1	CASSLGPGQANTEAFF	TGTGCCAGCAGCTTAGGGCCGGGACAGGCGAACACTGAAGCTTTCTTT
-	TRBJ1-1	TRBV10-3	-	CAIRDIGSSNEAFF	TGTGCCATCAGGGACATTGGGTCTTCGAACGAAGCTTTCTTT
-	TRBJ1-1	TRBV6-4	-	CASSDRDNTEAFF	TGTGCCAGCAGTGACCGGGACAACACTGAAGCTTTCTTT
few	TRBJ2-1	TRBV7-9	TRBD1	CASRLWTGGMGYNEQFF	TGTGCCAGCAGGCTTTGGACAGGGGGAATGGGATACAATGAGCAGTTCTTC
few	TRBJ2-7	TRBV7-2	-	CASSPRLRGDYEQYF	TGTGCCAGCAGCCCCCGGCTCCGTGGGGACTACGAGCAGTACTTC
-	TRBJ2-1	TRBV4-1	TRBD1	CASSRTGDFYNEQFF	TGCGCCAGCAGCCGGACAGGGGATTTCTACAATGAGCAGTTCTTC
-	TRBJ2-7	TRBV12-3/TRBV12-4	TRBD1	CASRGQGPEQYF	TGTGCCAGCAGGGGACAGGGGCCCGAGCAGTACTTC
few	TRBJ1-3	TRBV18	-	CASSPRSDPSGNTIYF	TGTGCCAGCTCACCACGATCGGACCCCTCTGGAAACACCATATATTTT
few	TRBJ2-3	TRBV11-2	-	CASSLVGQGPDTQYF	TGTGCCAGCAGCTTAGTTGGGCAGGGCCCAGATACGCAGTATTTT
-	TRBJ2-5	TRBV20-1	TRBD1	CSAAGVDREETQYF	TGCAGTGCCGCCGGTGTCGACAGGGAAGAGACCCAGTACTTC
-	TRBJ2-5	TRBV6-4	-	CASSDYVRGAQVWETQYF	TGTGCCAGCAGTGACTACGTCCGGGGGGCGCAGGTCTGGGAGACCCAGTACTTC